These 30 T cell receptor beta chains share one sample of origin, sequenced in a study of T-cell memory formation after mild COVID-19. TCRdb reprocessed the 5' RACE reads with MiXCR, giving one entry per CDR3 protein. Among some 250,000 distinct CDR3 sequences, more than 15% were seen once, and the ten largest hold 23%. Sequencing input: PBMCs or a T cell subset sorted from them (not recorded which). The receptors come from a man aged 18 to 29 who had mild COVID-19 (a few samples of this study predate the infection). Cell type and time point are not known.

This clonotype was counted a few times. This chain links TRBV7-2 with TRBJ1-5; TRBD1 is a possible D gene (5 bases). V was shortened by 0 bases and J by 1 base, with 10 bases between the two germline ends. The germline CDR1 and CDR2 sequences are SGHTA and FQGNSA. The CDR3 spans 16 residues. The CDR3 loop is CASSLAGGRSNQPQHF. As DNA, the CDR3 is TGTGCCAGCAGCTTAGCGGGGGGGAGAAGCAATCAGCCCCAGCATTTT.

The chain recombines TRBV2 with TRBJ1-1, with D uncertain. Germline CDR1 SNHLY, CDR2 FYNNEI. Deletions cut 5 bases from V and 5 bases from J, with 6 bases between. This CDR3 has 11 residues. CDR3 protein: CASSYMTEAFF. The CDR3 bases are TGTGCCAGCAGTTATATGACTGAAGCTTTCTTT.

The V gene is TRBV5-6, the J gene TRBJ2-6; D call uncertain. The ends were cut back, 0 bases at V and 0 bases at J, with 7 bases in the middle. The germline gives CDR1 SGHDT, CDR2 YYEEEE. There are 16 residues in the CDR3. CDR3 amino acids: CASSLELDSGANVLTF. The CDR3 region has the DNA TGTGCCAGCAGCTTGGAATTAGACTCTGGGGCCAACGTCCTGACTTTC.

This clonotype showed up just a few times. The chain couples TRBV7-6 to TRBJ1-4; 7 nucleotides line up with TRBD1. CDR1 and CDR2 from the germline V gene are SGHVS and FNYEAQ. This CDR3 is built from 17 residues. V dropped 5 bases and J dropped 1; count of bases not matched to a gene: 10. CDR3 sequence (DNA): TGTGCCAGCAGCCTGGATGGAGGGGGCGTAACTAATGAAAAACTGTTTTTT. This sequence encodes CASSLDGGGVTNEKLFF.

This clonotype was found a few times. The V gene is TRBV12-5, the J gene TRBJ2-3; possibly TRBD1 or TRBD2 for D (5 bases each). The ends were cut back, 6 bases at V and 0 bases at J, with 16 bases in the middle. Germline-derived CDR1 and CDR2 are LGHNT and FRNRAP. The CDR3 sequence is 16 residues long. The chain's CDR3 is CASGSGPTSSTDTQYF. The CDR3 nucleotides read TGTGCTAGTGGCTCGGGACCCACCTCGAGCACAGATACGCAGTATTTT.

The chain uses TRBV6-5 and TRBJ1-6; TRBD1 matches at 11 bases. The CDR3 extends over 16 amino acids. Germline V gene lookup returns CDR1 MNHEY and CDR2 SVGAGI. The J segment lost 10 bases and the V segment lost 5 bases, leaving 10 bases of the junction unmatched. Written as DNA, the CDR3 is TGTGCCAGCAGTACCAGGGGGGGACAGGGGGGCTCACCCCTCCACTTT. It encodes CASSTRGGQGGSPLHF.

The chain couples TRBV6-5 to TRBJ2-1, with no clear D. The CDR3 contains 13 residues. V lost 4 bases, J lost 2 bases, and 6 bases lay in between. Germline CDR1 and CDR2: MNHEY and SVGAGI. The CDR3, as DNA: TGTGCCAGCAGTTCCACAACCTACAATGAGCAGTTCTTC. Residues: CASSSTTYNEQFF.

The chain uses TRBV15 and TRBJ1-1; a weak D match, TRBD1 (5 bases). In germline, CDR1 is LNHNV, CDR2 YYDKDF (reference sequence). The CDR3 has 14 residues. Trimming cost V 4 bases and J 4 bases, with 13 bases left between them. CDR3 bases: TGTGCCACCAGCACGGGACCGTCGGCCACTGAAGCTTTCTTT. Translating gives CATSTGPSATEAFF. The whole variable domain, filled in from reference TRBV15 and TRBJ1-1, reads DAMVIQNPRYQVTQFGKPVTLSCSQTLNHNVMYWYQQKSSQAPKLLFHYYDKDFNNEADTPDNFQSRRPNTSFCFLDIRSPGLGDTAMYLCATSTGPSATEAFFGQGTRLTVV.

This clonotype was observed a few times. The chain combines TRBV29-1 with TRBJ2-3; D possibly corresponds to TRBD2 (6 bases). V lost 4 bases and J lost 2, with 10 bases in between. CDR3 size: 13 residues. In germline, CDR1 is SQVTM, CDR2 ANQGSEA. CDR3 region: CSVGGVDTDTQYF. CDR3 nucleotide sequence: TGCAGCGTTGGCGGGGTCGACACAGATACGCAGTATTTT.

This clonotype was found a few times. The chain has TRBV4-2 and TRBJ2-1; 12 bases are shared with TRBD2. CDR1 LGHNA and CDR2 YNFKEQ come from the germline V gene. The CDR3 runs to 15 residues. V gave up 3 bases and J gave up 7 bases; unmatched junction bases: 4. The CDR3 sequence: CASSQTSGGENEQFF. CDR3 coding DNA: TGTGCCAGCAGCCAGACTAGCGGGGGAGAAAATGAGCAGTTCTTC.

The chain employs TRBV25-1 and TRBJ2-4; 9 bases fit TRBD1. After removal of 3 bases from V and 4 bases from J, the junction contained 4 bases not matched to a gene. This CDR3 has 15 amino acids. Germline V lookup: CDR1 MGHDK, CDR2 SYGVNS. The CDR3 is CASSEGGTGKNIQYF. The CDR3 DNA follows: TGTGCCAGCAGTGAGGGTGGGACAGGGAAAAACATTCAGTACTTC.

The chain links TRBV6-1 to TRBJ1-2, with no clear D. The germline CDR1 and CDR2 sequences are MNHNS and SASEGT. This CDR3 is built from 14 residues. The V end was cut by 0 bases, the J end by 3 bases, with 8 bases between. The CDR3 here is CASSEAVWDYGYTF. In DNA, the CDR3 is TGTGCCAGCAGTGAAGCGGTATGGGACTATGGCTACACCTTC.

The chain links TRBV29-1 to TRBJ2-5; tentatively, D is TRBD1 or TRBD2 (5 bases each). V shed 7 bases and J shed 4 bases, with 16 bases lying between them. CDR1 and CDR2 (germline): SQVTM, ANQGSEA. The CDR3 runs to 13 residues. The CDR3: CSAGAEELETQYF. CDR3 DNA: TGCAGCGCCGGGGCCGAGGAGTTAGAGACCCAGTACTTC.

There are a few counts of this clonotype. This chain uses TRBV7-9 with TRBJ1-1; D is perhaps TRBD1 (5 bases). Germline V gives CDR1 SEHNR, CDR2 FQNEAQ (reference sequence). Between the trimmed V and J ends, which lost 2 bases and 1 base, there was a span of 11 bases. The CDR3 loop spans 15 amino acids. The CDR3 loop is CASSLNIGGNTEAFF. CDR3 sequence (DNA): TGTGCCAGCAGCTTAAACATCGGGGGGAACACTGAAGCTTTCTTT.

The rearrangement uses TRBV5-1 and TRBJ1-6; possibly TRBD1 for D (5 bases). The CDR3 extends over 16 amino acids. CDR1 is SGHRS, CDR2 YFSETQ, per germline. V lost 1 base to trimming and J lost 4 bases, with 12 bases between them. The chain's CDR3 is CASSLTPGTYNSPLHF. The CDR3 DNA reads as TGCGCCAGCAGCTTGACTCCCGGGACTTATAATTCACCCCTCCACTTT.

At least ten counts were recorded for this clonotype. The rearrangement joins TRBV27 to TRBJ1-1; 7 bases line up with TRBD1. Looked up from germline, CDR1 is MNHEY and CDR2 is SMNVEV (reference sequence). The CDR3 length is 15 residues. Unmatched junction bases numbered 7, after V lost 1 base and J lost 5 bases. The CDR3 reads CASSLFTGVETEAFF. CDR3 DNA: TGTGCCAGCAGTTTATTTACAGGGGTGGAAACTGAAGCTTTCTTT.

The chain recombines TRBV20-1 with TRBJ2-2; 10 bases align to TRBD2. The ends lost 3 bases at V and 3 bases at J; junction bases unmatched: 4. Germline-derived CDR1 and CDR2 are DFQATT and SNEGSKA (reference sequence). CDR3 length: 15 amino acids. For the CDR3, the DNA is TGCAGTGCTAGGAAGAGCGGGGGGGACACCGGGGAGCTGTTTTTT. Protein product: CSARKSGGDTGELFF.

The V gene is TRBV12-3 or TRBV12-4, the J gene TRBJ2-7, with D uncertain. The CDR3 length is 12 residues. Trimming removed 3 bases at V and 2 bases at J, with 5 bases between. The CDR3 sequence is CASSLDPYEQYV. In DNA form, the CDR3 reads TGTGCCAGCAGTTTGGACCCCTACGAGCAGTACGTC.

This sequence joins TRBV4-2 and TRBJ1-4; 9 bases agree with TRBD1. The V segment lost 3 bases and the J segment 5 bases; nucleotides outside the gene matches: 1. Germline V gene lookup returns CDR1 LGHNA and CDR2 YNFKEQ. This CDR3 comprises 14 residues. This CDR3 reads CASSQGTGNEKLFF. The CDR3 nucleotides are TGTGCCAGCAGCCAGGGGACAGGGAATGAAAAACTGTTTTTT.

This clonotype was detected only a few times. This rearrangement joins TRBV7-9 to TRBJ2-2, with D unclear. V gave up 3 bases and J gave up 6 bases, with 14 bases separating them. The length of the CDR3 is 15 residues. Germline V gene lookup returns CDR1 SEHNR and CDR2 FQNEAQ (reference sequence). The CDR3 here is CASSFWASYAGELFF. CDR3 in DNA: TGTGCCAGCAGCTTTTGGGCCAGTTATGCCGGGGAGCTGTTTTTT. Looking up the rest from reference TRBV7-9 and TRBJ2-2 gives the full variable domain: DTGVSQNPRHKITKRGQNVTFRCDPISEHNRLYWYRQTLGQGPEFLTYFQNEAQLEKSRLLSDRFSAERPKGSFSTLEIQRTEQGDSAMYLCASSFWASYAGELFFGEGSRLTVL.

This clonotype has only a few counts. This rearrangement joins TRBV28 to TRBJ2-4; perhaps TRBD1 as D (7 bases). Germline loops: CDR1 MDHEN, CDR2 SYDVKM. The CDR3 has 13 amino acids. V was cut by 5 bases and J by 10 bases, with 15 bases left in between. The CDR3 DNA reads TGTGCCAGCAGTCTTCGACAGGGACTGATTCAGTACTTC. Translating gives CASSLRQGLIQYF.

CDR3 DNA sequence: TGCAGTGCTAGGGCTAAAGGCCGACCGGACGGCTACACCTTC. It specifies CSARAKGRPDGYTF. The chain carries TRBV20-1 and TRBJ1-2; the D is unclear. CDR3 size: 14 residues. The germline V gene encodes CDR1 DFQATT and CDR2 SNEGSKA (reference sequence). Trimming stripped 3 bases from V and 8 bases from J, with 19 bases between.

This clonotype showed up many times. The chain joins TRBV29-1 to TRBJ2-2, with D uncertain. V was trimmed by 2 bases and J by 3 bases, leaving 10 bases between them. The CDR3 totals 14 residues. The V gene's germline CDR1 is SQVTM and CDR2 ANQGSEA. CDR3 DNA sequence: TGCAGCGTTGAATCTGTTTCTCACACCGGGGAGCTGTTTTTT. Translating it yields CSVESVSHTGELFF.

The rearrangement joins TRBV11-2 to TRBJ1-2, with TRBD1 matching 7 bases. The CDR3 is made up of 14 amino acids. V shed 4 bases, J shed 4 bases, and the junction held 6 bases outside the gene matches. Looked up from germline, CDR1 is SGHAT and CDR2 is FQNNGV. CDR3: CASSSVRQGYGYTF. In DNA form, the CDR3 reads TGTGCCAGCAGCTCCGTCCGACAGGGCTATGGCTACACCTTC.

This clonotype was seen at least ten times. The DNA for the CDR3 is TGTGCCACCAGCCGGAGGGGATCCTCCTACAATGAGCAGTTCTTC. Translation gives CATSRRGSSYNEQFF. The rearrangement joins TRBV24-1 to TRBJ2-1; tentative D call: TRBD2 (6 bases). The CDR3 covers 15 residues. The V gene's germline CDR1 is KGHDR and CDR2 SFDVKD. The V and J ends lost 7 bases and 0 bases respectively, with 12 bases between them.

This clonotype has just a few counts. The V and J genes are TRBV20-1 and TRBJ2-2, with TRBD1 matching over 11 bases. The CDR3 has 14 residues. Per the germline V gene, CDR1 is DFQATT and CDR2 is SNEGSKA (reference sequence). Losses at the gene ends were 8 bases for V and 5 bases for J; bases not matched to a gene: 7. In DNA, the CDR3 is TGCAGTCTGAGGACAGGGGGCTCGACCGGGGAGCTGTTTTTT. Amino acid sequence: CSLRTGGSTGELFF.

This clonotype has just a few counts. The chain is built from TRBV7-2 and TRBJ1-2; D is undetermined. Germline V gives CDR1 SGHTA, CDR2 FQGNSA. CDR3 length equals 13 residues. The V end lost 4 bases, the J end lost 14 bases, and 20 bases lay between the germline ends. The CDR3 coding sequence is TGTGCCAGCAGCTCCCCCGGCCTCCGGGGTGGTACCTTC. This encodes CASSSPGLRGGTF. The full variable domain, in which reference TRBV7-2 and TRBJ1-2 provide the parts outside the CDR3, is GAGVSQSPSNKVTEKGKDVELRCDPISGHTALYWYRQSLGQGLEFLIYFQGNSAPDKSGLPSDRFSAERTGGSVSTLTIQRTQQEDSAVYLCASSSPGLRGGTFGSGTRLTVV.

V gene TRBV12-3 or TRBV12-4 combines with J gene TRBJ2-3; 7 nucleotides align to TRBD1. V lost 6 bases and J lost 4; bases outside the gene matches: 7. This CDR3 comprises 14 residues. The CDR3 loop reads CASSTDRVPDTQYF. In DNA form, the CDR3 reads TGTGCCAGCAGCACCGACAGGGTCCCAGATACGCAGTATTTT.

This clonotype was observed at least ten times. V is TRBV20-1 and J is TRBJ2-5; the D is unclear. This CDR3 spans 13 amino acids. Germline V CDR1 and CDR2: DFQATT, SNEGSKA (reference sequence). Trimming left V 0 bases short and J 9 bases short, with 14 bases between. The CDR3 region has the DNA TGCAGTGCTAGAGATCGCTCGCCTAGGGCCCAGTACTTC. It yields the protein CSARDRSPRAQYF.

This clonotype was detected only a few times. Written as DNA, the CDR3 is TGCAGTGCTAGAGGCGGGGCGATTAATGAAAAACTGTTTTTT. Amino acid sequence: CSARGGAINEKLFF. V and J are TRBV20-1 and TRBJ1-4; D might be TRBD1 (5 bases). The CDR3 is 14 residues long. V was clipped by 1 base and J by 4 bases, with 10 bases between them. Per the germline V gene, CDR1 is DFQATT and CDR2 is SNEGSKA (reference sequence).